The T cell receptor (beta chain) described here comes from a study of a mutant IDH1 vaccine in newly diagnosed glioma. Method: immunoSEQ multiplex PCR; TCRdb's copy keeps in-frame clones and lacks some. Among tens of thousands of clones, about three quarters were seen once, and the ten largest hold approximately 12%. Time point of the sample: week 35, safety follow-up. Every single dose of the vaccine, 300 ug of mutant IDH1 20-mer peptide, came with topical imiquimod. Across weeks 1, 3, 5, 7, 11, 15, 19 and 23, patients received a vaccination each time, eight in all. The CDR3 runs to 13 residues. Trimming pared 0 bases from V and 6 bases from J, leaving 10 bases between. Per germline, CDR1 SGDLS and CDR2 YYNGEE. This clone was seen a handful of times. Its specificity is not known.

This TCR was sampled from a man aged 35-49 years with glioma. The V call is TRBV9, the J call TRBJ2-7, with no clear D. The specimen was PBMCs, collected from a glioma patient whose treatment included an IDH1 peptide vaccine. The CDR3 DNA sequence: TGTGCCAGCAGCGTAGGCGACACCCGCGAGCAGTACTTC. Its translation is CASSVGDTREQYF.